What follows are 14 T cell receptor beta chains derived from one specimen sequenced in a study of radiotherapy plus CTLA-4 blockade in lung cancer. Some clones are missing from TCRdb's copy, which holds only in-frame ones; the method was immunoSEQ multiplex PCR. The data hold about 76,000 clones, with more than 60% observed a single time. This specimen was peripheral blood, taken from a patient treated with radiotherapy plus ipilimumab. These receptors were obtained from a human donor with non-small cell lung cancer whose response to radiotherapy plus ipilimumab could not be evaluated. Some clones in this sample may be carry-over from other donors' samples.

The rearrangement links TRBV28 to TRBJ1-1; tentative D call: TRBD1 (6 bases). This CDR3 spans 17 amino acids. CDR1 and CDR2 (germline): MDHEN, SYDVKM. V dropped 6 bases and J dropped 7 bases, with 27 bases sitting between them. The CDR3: CASSLIGVRERGGEAFF. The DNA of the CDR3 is TGTGCCAGCAGCCTTATCGGGGTTAGGGAGAGGGGGGGTGAAGCTTTCTTT.

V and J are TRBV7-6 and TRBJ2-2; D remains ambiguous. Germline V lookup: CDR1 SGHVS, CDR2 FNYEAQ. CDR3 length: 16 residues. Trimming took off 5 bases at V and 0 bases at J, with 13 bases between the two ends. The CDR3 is CASSLTAYANTGELFF. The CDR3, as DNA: TGTGCCAGCAGCCTTACAGCCTACGCGAACACCGGGGAGCTGTTTTTT.

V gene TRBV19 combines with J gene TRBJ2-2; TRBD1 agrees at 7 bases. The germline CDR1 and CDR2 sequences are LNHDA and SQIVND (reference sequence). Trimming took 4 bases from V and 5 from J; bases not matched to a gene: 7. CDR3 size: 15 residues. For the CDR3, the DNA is TGTGCCAGTAGTAGGGACAGCCCTGGGACCGGGGAGCTGTTTTTT. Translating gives CASSRDSPGTGELFF. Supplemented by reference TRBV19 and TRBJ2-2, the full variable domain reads DGGITQSPKYLFRKEGQNVTLSCEQNLNHDAMYWYRQDPGQGLRLIYYSQIVNDFQKGDIAEGYSVSREKKESFPLTVTSAQKNPTAFYLCASSRDSPGTGELFFGEGSRLTVL.

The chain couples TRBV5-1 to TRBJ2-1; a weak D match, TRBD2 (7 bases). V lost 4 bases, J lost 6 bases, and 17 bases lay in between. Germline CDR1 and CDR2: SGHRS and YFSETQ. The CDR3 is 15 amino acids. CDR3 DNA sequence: TGCGCCAGCAGCCTGATGGGGGGGCTGGCCAATGAGCAGTTCTTC. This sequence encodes CASSLMGGLANEQFF.

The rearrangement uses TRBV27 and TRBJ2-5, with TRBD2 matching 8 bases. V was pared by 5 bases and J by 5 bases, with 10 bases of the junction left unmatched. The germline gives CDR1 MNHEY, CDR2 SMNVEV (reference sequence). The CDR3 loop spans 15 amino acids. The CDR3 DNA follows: TGTGCCAGCAGTGCCATAGCGGGGAAAGGGGAGACCCAGTACTTC. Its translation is CASSAIAGKGETQYF.

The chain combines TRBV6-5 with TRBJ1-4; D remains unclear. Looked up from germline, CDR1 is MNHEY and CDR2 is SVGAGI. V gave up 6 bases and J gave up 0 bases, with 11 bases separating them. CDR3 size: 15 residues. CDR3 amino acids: CASRAGRATNEKLFF. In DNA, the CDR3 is TGTGCCAGCAGAGCGGGGAGGGCAACTAATGAAAAACTGTTTTTT.

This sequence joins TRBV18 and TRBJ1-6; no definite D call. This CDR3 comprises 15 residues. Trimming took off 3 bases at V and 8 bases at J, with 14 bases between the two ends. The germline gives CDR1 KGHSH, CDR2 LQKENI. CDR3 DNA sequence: TGTGCCAGCTCACCTCGCGGGAAGATGGATTCACCCCTCCACTTT. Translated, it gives CASSPRGKMDSPLHF.

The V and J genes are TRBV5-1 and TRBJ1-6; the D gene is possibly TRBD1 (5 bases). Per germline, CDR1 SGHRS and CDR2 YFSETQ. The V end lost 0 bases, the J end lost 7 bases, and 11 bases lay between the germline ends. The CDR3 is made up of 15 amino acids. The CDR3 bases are TGCGCCAGCAGCTTGGGGGTTCGGGGGAATTCACCCCTCCACTTT. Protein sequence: CASSLGVRGNSPLHF. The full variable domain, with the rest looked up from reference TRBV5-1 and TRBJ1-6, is KAGVTQTPRYLIKTRGQQVTLSCSPISGHRSVSWYQQTPGQGLQFLFEYFSETQRNKGNFPGRFSGRQFSNSRSEMNVSTLELGDSALYLCASSLGVRGNSPLHFGNGTRLTVT.

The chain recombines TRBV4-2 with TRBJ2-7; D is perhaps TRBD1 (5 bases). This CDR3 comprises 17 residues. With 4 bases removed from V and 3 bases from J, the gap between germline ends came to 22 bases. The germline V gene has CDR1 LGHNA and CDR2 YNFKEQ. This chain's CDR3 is CASSLRSDTRLRYEQYF. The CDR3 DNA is TGTGCCAGCAGCCTCCGTTCGGACACCCGGCTTCGCTACGAGCAGTACTTC.

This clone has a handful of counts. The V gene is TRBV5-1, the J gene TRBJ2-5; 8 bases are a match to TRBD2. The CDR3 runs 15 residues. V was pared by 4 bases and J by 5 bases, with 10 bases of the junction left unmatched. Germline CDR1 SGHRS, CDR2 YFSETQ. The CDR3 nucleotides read TGCGCCAGCAGCGCCTACGGGGGGGCCCTTGAGACCCAGTACTTC. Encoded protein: CASSAYGGALETQYF. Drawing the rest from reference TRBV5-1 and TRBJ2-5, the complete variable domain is KAGVTQTPRYLIKTRGQQVTLSCSPISGHRSVSWYQQTPGQGLQFLFEYFSETQRNKGNFPGRFSGRQFSNSRSEMNVSTLELGDSALYLCASSAYGGALETQYFGPGTRLLVL.

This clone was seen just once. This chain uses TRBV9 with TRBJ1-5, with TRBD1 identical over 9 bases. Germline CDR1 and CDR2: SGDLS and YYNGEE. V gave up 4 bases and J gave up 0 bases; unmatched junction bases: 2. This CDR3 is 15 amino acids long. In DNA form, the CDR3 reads TGTGCCAGCAGCCGGACAGGGGATAGCAATCAGCCCCAGCATTTT. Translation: CASSRTGDSNQPQHF.

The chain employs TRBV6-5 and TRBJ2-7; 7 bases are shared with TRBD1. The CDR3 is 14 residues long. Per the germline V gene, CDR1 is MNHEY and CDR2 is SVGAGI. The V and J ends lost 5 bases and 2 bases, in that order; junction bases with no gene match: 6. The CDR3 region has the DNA TGTGCCAGCAGTCGTGGACAGGCCCCCTACGAGCAGTACTTC. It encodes CASSRGQAPYEQYF.

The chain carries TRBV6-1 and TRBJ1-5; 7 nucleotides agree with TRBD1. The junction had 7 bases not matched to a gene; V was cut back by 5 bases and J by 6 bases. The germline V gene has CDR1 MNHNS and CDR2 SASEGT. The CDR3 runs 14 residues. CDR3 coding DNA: TGTGCCAGCAGTCCCGGGACAGTGAGTCAGCCCCAGCATTTT. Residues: CASSPGTVSQPQHF.

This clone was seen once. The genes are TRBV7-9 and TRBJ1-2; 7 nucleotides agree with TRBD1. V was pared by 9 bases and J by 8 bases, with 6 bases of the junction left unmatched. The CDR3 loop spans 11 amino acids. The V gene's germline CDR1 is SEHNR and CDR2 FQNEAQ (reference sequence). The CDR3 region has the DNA TGTGCCAGTACGGACAGGACCGGCTACACCTTC. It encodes CASTDRTGYTF.